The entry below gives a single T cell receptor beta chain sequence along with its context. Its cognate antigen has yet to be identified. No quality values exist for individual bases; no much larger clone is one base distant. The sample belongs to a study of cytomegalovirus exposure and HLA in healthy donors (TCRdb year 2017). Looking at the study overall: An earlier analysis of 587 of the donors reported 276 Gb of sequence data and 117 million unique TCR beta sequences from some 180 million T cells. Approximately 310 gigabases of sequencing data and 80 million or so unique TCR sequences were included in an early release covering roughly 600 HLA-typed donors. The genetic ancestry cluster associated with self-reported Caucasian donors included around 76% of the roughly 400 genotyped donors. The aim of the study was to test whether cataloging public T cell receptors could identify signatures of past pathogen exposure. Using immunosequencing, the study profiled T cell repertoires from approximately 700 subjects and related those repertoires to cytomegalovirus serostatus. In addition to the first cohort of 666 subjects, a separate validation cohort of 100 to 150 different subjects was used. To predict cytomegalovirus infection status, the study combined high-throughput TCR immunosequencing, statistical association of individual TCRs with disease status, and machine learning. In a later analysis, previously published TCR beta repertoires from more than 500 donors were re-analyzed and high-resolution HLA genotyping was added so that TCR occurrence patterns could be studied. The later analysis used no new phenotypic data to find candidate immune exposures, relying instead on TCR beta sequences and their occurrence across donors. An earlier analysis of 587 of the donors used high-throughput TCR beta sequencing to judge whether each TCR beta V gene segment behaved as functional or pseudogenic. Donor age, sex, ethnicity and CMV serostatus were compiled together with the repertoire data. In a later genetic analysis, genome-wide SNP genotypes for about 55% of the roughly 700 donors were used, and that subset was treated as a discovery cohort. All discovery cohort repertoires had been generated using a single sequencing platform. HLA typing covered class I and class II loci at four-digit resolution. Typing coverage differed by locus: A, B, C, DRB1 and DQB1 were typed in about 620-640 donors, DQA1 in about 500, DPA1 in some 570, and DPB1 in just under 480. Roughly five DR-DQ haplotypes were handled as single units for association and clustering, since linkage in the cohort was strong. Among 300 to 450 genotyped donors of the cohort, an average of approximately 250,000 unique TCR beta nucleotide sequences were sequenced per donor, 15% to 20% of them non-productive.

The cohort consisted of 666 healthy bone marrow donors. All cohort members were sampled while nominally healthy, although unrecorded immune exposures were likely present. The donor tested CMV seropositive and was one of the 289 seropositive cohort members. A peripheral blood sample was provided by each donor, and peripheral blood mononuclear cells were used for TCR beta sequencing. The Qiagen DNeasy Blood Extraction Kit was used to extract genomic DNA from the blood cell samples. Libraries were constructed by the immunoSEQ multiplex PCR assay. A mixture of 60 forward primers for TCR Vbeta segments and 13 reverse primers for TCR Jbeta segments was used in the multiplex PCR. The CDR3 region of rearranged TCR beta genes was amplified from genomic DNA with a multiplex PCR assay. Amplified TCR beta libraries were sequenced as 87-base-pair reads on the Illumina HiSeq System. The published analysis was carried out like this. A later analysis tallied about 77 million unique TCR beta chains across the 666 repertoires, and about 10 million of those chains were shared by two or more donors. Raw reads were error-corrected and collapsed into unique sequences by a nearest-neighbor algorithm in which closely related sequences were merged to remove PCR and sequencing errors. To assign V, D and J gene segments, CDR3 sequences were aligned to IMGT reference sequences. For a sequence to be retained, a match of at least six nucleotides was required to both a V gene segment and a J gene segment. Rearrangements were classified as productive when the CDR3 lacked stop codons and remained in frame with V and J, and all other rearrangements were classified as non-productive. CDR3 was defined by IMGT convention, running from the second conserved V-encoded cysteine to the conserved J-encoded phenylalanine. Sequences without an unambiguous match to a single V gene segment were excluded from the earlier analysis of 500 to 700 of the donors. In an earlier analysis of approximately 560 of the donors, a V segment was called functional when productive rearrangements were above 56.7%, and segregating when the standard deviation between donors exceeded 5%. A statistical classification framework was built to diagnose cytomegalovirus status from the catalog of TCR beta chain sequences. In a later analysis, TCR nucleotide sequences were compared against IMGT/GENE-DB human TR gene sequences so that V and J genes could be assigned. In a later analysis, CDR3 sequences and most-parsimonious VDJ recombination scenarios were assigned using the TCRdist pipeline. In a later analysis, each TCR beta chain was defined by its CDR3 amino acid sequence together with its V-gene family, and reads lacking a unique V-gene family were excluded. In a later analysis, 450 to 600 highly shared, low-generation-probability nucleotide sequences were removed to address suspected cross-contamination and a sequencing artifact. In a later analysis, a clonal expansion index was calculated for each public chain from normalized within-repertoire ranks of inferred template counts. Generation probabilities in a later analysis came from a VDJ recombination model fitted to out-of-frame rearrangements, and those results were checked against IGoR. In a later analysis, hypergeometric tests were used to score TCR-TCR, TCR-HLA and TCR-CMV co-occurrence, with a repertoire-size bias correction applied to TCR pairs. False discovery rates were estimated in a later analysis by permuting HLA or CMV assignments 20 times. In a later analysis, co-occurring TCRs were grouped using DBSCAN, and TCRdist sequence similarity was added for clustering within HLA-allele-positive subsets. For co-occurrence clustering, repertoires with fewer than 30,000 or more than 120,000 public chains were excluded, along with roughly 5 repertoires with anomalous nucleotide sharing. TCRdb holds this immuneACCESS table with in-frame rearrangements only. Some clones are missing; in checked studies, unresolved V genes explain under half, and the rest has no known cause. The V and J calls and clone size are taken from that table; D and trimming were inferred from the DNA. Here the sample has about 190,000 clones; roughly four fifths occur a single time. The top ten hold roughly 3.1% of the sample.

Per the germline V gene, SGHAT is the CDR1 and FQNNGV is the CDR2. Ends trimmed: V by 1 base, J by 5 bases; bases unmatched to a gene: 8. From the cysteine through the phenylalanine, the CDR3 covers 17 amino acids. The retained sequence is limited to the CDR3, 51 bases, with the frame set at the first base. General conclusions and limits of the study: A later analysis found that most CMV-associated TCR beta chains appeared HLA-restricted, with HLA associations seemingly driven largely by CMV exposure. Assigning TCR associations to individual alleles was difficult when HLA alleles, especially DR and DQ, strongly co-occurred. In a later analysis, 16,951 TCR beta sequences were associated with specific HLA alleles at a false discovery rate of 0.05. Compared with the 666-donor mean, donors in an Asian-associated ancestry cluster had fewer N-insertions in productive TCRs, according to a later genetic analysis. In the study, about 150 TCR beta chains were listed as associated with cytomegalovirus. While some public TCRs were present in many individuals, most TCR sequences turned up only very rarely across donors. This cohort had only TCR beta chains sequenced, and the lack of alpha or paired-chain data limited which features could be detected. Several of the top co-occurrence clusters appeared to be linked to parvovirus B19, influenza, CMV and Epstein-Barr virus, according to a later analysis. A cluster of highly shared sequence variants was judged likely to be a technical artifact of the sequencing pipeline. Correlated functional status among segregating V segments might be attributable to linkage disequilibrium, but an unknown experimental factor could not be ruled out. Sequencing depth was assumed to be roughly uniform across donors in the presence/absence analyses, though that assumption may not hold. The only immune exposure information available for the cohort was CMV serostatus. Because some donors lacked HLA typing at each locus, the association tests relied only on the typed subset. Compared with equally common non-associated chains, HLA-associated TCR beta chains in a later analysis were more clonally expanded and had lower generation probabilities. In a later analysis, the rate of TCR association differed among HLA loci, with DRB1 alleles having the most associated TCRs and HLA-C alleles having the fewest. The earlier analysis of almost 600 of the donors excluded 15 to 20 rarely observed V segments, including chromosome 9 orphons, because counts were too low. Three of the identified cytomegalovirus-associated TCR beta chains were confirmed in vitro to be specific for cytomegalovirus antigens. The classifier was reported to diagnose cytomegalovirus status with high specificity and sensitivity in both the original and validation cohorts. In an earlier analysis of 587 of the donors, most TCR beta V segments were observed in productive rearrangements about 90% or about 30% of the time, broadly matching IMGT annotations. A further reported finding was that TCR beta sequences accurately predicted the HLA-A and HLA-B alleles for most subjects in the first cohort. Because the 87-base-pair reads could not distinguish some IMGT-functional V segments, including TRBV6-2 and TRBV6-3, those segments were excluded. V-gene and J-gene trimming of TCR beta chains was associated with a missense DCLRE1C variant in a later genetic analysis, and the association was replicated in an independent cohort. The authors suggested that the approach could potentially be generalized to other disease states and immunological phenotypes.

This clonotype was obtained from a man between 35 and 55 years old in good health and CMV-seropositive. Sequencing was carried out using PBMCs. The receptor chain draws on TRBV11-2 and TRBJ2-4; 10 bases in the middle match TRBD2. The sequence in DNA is TGTGCCAGCAGCTTAGGGGCGTCTAGCGGGAGACAAAACATTCAGTACTTC. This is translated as CASSLGASSGRQNIQYF.